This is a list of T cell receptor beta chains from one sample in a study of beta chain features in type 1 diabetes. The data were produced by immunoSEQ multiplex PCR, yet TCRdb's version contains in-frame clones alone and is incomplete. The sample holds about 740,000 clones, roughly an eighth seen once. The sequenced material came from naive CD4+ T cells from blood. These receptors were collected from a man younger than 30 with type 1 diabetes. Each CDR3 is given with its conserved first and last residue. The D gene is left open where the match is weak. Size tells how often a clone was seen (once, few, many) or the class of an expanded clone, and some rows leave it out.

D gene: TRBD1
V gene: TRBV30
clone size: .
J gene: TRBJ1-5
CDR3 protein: CAWSDRGEQPQHF
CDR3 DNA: TGTGCCTGGAGTGACAGGGGAGAACAGCCCCAGCATTTT

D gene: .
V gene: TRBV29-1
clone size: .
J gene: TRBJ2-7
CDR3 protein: CSVGAGLHSYEQYF
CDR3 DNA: TGCAGCGTTGGGGCGGGACTGCACTCCTACGAGCAGTACTTC

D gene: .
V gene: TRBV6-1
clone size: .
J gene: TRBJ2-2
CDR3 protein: CASISRVDTGELFF
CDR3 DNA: TGTGCCAGCATATCCAGGGTTGACACCGGGGAGCTGTTTTTT

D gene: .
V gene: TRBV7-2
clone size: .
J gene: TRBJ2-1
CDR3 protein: CASSLAGSYNEQFF
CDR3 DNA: TGTGCCAGCAGCTTAGCCGGGAGCTACAATGAGCAGTTCTTC

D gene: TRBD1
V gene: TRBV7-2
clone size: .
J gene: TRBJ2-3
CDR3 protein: CASSPQQTGVTDTQYF
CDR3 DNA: TGTGCCAGCAGCCCTCAGCAAACAGGGGTCACAGATACGCAGTATTTT

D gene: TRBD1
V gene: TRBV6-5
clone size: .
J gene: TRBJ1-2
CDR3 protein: CASTAGQAYGYTF
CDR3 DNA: TGTGCCAGCACCGCCGGACAGGCCTATGGCTACACCTTC

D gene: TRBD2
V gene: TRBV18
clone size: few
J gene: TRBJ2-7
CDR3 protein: CASSPTSGEQYF
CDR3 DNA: TGTGCCAGCTCACCGACTAGCGGCGAGCAGTACTTC

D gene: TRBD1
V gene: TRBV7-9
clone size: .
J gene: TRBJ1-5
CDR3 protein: CASSSNDRANQPQHF
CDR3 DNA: TGTGCCAGCAGCTCGAACGACAGGGCCAATCAGCCCCAGCATTTT

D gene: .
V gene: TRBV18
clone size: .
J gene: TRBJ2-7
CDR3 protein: CASSPGTISYEQYF
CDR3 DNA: TGTGCCAGCTCTCCGGGGACGATCTCCTACGAGCAGTACTTC

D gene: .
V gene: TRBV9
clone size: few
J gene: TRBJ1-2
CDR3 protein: CASSVDSNYGYTF
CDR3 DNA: TGTGCCAGCAGCGTAGACAGCAACTATGGCTACACCTTC

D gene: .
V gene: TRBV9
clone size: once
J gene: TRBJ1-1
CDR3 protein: CASSPPTRNTEAFF
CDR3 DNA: TGTGCCAGCAGCCCGCCCACGAGGAACACTGAAGCTTTCTTT

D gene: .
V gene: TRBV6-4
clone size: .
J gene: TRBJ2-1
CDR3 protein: CASSVTGDEQFF
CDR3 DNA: TGTGCCAGCAGTGTAACTGGGGATGAGCAGTTCTTC

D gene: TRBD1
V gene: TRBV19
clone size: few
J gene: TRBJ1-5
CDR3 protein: CASSARDRGHNQPQHF
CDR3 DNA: TGTGCCAGTAGTGCCCGGGACAGGGGGCACAATCAGCCCCAGCATTTT

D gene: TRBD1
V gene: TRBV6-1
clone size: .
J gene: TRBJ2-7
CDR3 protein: CASSEGRQGTYEQYF
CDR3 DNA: TGTGCCAGCAGTGAAGGAAGACAGGGGACCTACGAGCAGTACTTC

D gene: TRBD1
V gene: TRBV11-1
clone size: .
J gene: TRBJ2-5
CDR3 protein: CASSPTGGQETQYF
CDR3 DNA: TGTGCCAGCAGCCCGACAGGGGGGCAAGAGACCCAGTACTTC

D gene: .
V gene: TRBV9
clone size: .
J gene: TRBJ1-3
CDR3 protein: CASTPLSSGNTIYF
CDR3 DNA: TGTGCCAGCACTCCCCTATCTTCTGGAAACACCATATATTTT

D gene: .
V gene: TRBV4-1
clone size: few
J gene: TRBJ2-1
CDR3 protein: CASSQDRGSYNEQFF
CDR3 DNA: TGCGCCAGCAGCCAAGACAGGGGCTCCTACAATGAGCAGTTCTTC

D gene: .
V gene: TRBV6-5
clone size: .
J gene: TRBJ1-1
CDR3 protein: CASSVLLGGTEAFF
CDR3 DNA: TGTGCCAGCAGTGTACTCCTAGGGGGGACTGAAGCTTTCTTT

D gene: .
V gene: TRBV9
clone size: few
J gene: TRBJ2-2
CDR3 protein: CASSVQGRDTGELFF
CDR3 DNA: TGTGCCAGCAGCGTACAGGGAAGGGACACCGGGGAGCTGTTTTTT

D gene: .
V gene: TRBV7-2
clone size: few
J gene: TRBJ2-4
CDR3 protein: CASSPNLGIQYF
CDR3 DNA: TGTGCCAGCAGCCCAAACCTGGGGATTCAGTACTTC

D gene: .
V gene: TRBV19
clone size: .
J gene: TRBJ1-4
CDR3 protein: CASSLRQRDNEKLFF
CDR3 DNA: TGTGCCAGTAGTCTCCGACAGAGAGATAATGAAAAACTGTTTTTT

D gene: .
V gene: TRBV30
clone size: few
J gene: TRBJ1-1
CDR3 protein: CAWRLGTNTEAFF
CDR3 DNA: TGTGCCTGGAGGCTAGGGACGAACACTGAAGCTTTCTTT

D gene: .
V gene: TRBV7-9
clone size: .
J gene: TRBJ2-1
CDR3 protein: CASSLSRDNEQFF
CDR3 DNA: TGTGCCAGCAGCTTATCGCGCGACAATGAGCAGTTCTTC

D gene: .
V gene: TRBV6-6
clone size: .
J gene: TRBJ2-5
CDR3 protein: CASRTGTSETQYF
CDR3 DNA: TGTGCCAGCAGAACCGGGACGTCAGAGACCCAGTACTTC

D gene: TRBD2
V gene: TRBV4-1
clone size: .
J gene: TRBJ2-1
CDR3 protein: CASSQGGGPPVGEQFF
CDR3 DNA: TGCGCCAGCAGCCAAGGCGGGGGGCCACCCGTAGGAGAGCAGTTCTTC

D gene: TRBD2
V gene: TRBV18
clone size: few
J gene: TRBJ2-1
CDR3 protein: CASSPLPAGNYNEQFF
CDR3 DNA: TGTGCCAGCTCACCACTTCCAGCGGGGAACTACAATGAGCAGTTCTTC

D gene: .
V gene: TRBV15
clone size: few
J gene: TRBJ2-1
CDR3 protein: CATSSASASYNEQFF
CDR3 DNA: TGTGCCACCAGCAGCGCTAGCGCATCCTACAATGAGCAGTTCTTC

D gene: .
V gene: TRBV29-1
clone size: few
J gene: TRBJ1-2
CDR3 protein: CSLGAVNYGYTF
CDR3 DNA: TGCAGCTTAGGGGCGGTCAATTATGGCTACACCTTC

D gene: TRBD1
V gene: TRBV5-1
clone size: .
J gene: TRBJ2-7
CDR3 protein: CASSPGGVHEQYF
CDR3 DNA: TGCGCCAGCAGCCCAGGGGGCGTACACGAGCAGTACTTC

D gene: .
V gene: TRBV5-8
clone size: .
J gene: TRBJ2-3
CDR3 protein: CASRRAGTSTDTQYF
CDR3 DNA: TGTGCCAGCAGGAGGGCCGGGACTAGCACAGATACGCAGTATTTT

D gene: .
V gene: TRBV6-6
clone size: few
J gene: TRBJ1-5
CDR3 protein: CASSPDSGNPNQPQHF
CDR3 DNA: TGTGCCAGCAGTCCCGACTCGGGCAACCCCAATCAGCCCCAGCATTTT

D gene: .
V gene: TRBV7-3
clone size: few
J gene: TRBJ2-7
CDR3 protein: CASSPGGGPYEQYF
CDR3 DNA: TGTGCCAGCAGCCCCGGAGGGGGTCCCTACGAGCAGTACTTC

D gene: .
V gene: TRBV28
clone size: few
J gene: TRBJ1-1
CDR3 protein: CASSATGRLNTEAFF
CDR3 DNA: TGTGCCAGCAGTGCCACCGGGCGCCTAAACACTGAAGCTTTCTTT

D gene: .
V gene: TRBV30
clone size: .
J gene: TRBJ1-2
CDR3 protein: CAWIGGISPYGYTF
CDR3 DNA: TGTGCCTGGATTGGAGGGATTTCTCCCTATGGCTACACCTTC

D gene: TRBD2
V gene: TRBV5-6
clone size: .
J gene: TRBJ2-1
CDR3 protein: CASSRRTSGAGDEQFF
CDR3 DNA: TGTGCCAGCAGCCGGCGGACTAGCGGGGCCGGGGATGAGCAGTTCTTC

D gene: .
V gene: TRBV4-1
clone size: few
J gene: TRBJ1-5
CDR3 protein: CASSQGHTDQPQHF
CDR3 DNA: TGCGCCAGCAGCCAAGGACACACTGATCAGCCCCAGCATTTT

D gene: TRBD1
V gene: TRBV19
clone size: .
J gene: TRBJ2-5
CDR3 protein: CASSRYDREETQYF
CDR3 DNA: TGTGCCAGTAGTCGTTACGACAGGGAAGAGACCCAGTACTTC

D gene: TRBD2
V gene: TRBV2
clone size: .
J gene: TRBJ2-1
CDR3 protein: CASGGDSYNEQFF
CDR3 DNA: TGTGCCAGCGGGGGGGACTCCTACAATGAGCAGTTCTTC

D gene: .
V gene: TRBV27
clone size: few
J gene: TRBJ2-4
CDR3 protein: CASSPQQAKNIQYF
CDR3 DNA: TGTGCCAGCAGCCCTCAGCAGGCCAAAAACATTCAGTACTTC

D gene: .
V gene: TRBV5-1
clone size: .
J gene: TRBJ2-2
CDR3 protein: CASSQTGANTGELFF
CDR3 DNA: TGCGCCAGCAGCCAGACAGGCGCTAACACCGGGGAGCTGTTTTTT

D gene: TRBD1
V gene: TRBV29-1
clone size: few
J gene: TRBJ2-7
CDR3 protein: CSVGTGGSSEQYF
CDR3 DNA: TGCAGCGTTGGGACAGGGGGTTCTTCCGAGCAGTACTTC

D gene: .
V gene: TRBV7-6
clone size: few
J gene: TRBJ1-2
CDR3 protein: CASRTSGGGYTF
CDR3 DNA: TGTGCCAGCAGAACCAGCGGGGGTGGCTACACCTTC

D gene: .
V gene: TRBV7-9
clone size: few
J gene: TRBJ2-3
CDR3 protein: CASSSQVSTDTQYF
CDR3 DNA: TGTGCCAGCAGCTCACAAGTTAGCACAGATACGCAGTATTTT

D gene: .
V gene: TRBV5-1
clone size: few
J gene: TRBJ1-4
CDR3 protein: CASSLAKAIGEKLFF
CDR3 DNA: TGCGCCAGCAGCTTGGCCAAAGCGATCGGTGAAAAACTGTTTTTT

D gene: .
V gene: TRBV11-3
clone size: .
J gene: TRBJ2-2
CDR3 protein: CASSLVGGNTGELFF
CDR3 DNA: TGTGCCAGCAGCCTGGTGGGGGGCAACACCGGGGAGCTGTTTTTT

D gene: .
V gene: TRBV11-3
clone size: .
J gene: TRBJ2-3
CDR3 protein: CASSLTLASDTQYF
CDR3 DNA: TGTGCCAGCAGCTTAACCCTAGCTTCAGATACGCAGTATTTT

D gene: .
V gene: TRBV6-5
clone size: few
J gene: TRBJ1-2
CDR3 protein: CASSYSPRGEDGYTF
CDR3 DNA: TGTGCCAGCAGTTACTCCCCGCGCGGAGAGGATGGCTACACCTTC

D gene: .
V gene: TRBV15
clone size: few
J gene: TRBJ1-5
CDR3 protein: CATSQGRSNQPQHF
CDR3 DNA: TGTGCCACCTCCCAGGGTCGGAGCAATCAGCCCCAGCATTTT

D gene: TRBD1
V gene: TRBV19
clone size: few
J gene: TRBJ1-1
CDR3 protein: CASSMGTAVNTEAFF
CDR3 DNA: TGTGCCAGTAGTATGGGGACAGCCGTGAACACTGAAGCTTTCTTT

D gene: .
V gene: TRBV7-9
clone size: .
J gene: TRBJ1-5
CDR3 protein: CASSYSGGDQPQHF
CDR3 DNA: TGTGCCAGCAGCTATTCTGGGGGGGATCAGCCCCAGCATTTT

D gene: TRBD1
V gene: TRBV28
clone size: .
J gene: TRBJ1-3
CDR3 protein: CASSGQGLGNTIYF
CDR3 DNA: TGTGCCAGCAGTGGACAGGGATTAGGAAACACCATATATTTT

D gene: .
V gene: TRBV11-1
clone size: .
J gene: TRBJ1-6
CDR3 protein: CASSLRPGNSPLHF
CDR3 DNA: TGTGCCAGCAGCCTGCGACCGGGTAATTCACCCCTCCACTTT

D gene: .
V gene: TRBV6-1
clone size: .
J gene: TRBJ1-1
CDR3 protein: CASSERPGPSPEAFF
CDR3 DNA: TGTGCCAGCAGTGAACGCCCAGGGCCCTCACCTGAAGCTTTCTTT

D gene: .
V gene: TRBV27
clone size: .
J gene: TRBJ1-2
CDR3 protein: CASSSGFGYGYTF
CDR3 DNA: TGTGCCAGCAGTTCCGGGTTTGGGTATGGCTACACCTTC

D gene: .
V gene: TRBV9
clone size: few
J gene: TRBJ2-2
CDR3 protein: CASSSHRDIRTGELFF
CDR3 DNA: TGTGCCAGCAGCTCCCACCGGGACATTCGCACCGGGGAGCTGTTTTTT

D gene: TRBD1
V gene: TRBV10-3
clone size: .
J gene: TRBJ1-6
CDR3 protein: CATLDRDSPNSPLHF
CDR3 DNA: TGTGCCACCCTCGACAGGGACTCCCCAAATTCACCCCTCCACTTT

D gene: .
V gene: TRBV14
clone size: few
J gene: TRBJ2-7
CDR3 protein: CASSHPGRSYEQYF
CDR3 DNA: TGTGCCAGCAGCCATCCGGGACGCTCCTACGAGCAGTACTTC

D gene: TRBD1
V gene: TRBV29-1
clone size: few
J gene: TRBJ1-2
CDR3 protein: CSVWTGGLGYGYTF
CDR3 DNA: TGCAGCGTATGGACAGGGGGCTTAGGCTATGGCTACACCTTC